This TCR beta chain was found in a study of T cells in Graves' hyperthyroidism and ophthalmopathy. RNA transcripts served as the template for amplifying TCR beta CDR3 regions. A first-round RT-PCR of the TCR CDR3 used the HTBI primer set. TCRdb reprocessed the multiplex PCR reads via MiXCR and lists one record per CDR3 protein. The sample holds roughly 750,000 distinct CDR3 sequences, approximately 16% seen once. Study conclusions and caveats: In the blood, most expanded thyroid clonotypes above 0.001 appeared as well. Median prediction lead before ophthalmopathy onset was about 6.7 months with the model.

Per the germline V gene, CDR1 is SGHTA and CDR2 is FQGNSA. The CDR3 totals 14 residues. V was clipped by 5 bases and J by 3 bases, with 12 bases between them. On the basis of clinical symptoms, serum thyroxine and TRAb, thyroid ultrasound and orbital computed tomography, diagnoses were made. Extraction of PBMCs used roughly 9.3 ml of fresh peripheral blood. This clonotype occurred many times. Its antigen remains unidentified. The clonotype was recovered from a man younger than 35 with Graves' hyperthyroidism. The chain couples TRBV7-2 to TRBJ2-3; D gene ambiguous. Material for sequencing was blood. CDR3 in DNA: TGTGCCAGCAGCGCGTTAGGAGAAACAGATACGCAGTATTTT. Translating it yields CASSALGETDTQYF.